Each of the 24 T cell receptor beta chains below was sequenced from the same sample in a study of blood T cell repertoires in COVID-19. Clones were read by immunoSEQ multiplex PCR, and TCRdb kept only the in-frame ones, dropping some. The top ten clones hold 2.5% to 3% of a sample with nearly 350,000 clones, around 83% of them seen once. Material for sequencing was peripheral blood. Receptors originate from a man between 25 and 39 years old with active or convalescent COVID-19.

This clone was counted a single time. This chain joins TRBV15 and TRBJ2-6, with D possibly TRBD1 on 6 matching bases. The CDR3 spans 16 residues. The V end lost 2 bases, the J end lost 2 bases, and 10 bases lay between the germline ends. Looked up from germline, CDR1 is LNHNV and CDR2 is YYDKDF (reference sequence). This chain's CDR3 is CATSRYTGTGANVLTF. CDR3 DNA sequence: TGTGCCACCAGCAGATACACAGGGACTGGGGCCAACGTCCTGACTTTC.

In this sample, this clone turned up many times. The rearrangement links TRBV24-1 to TRBJ2-3; 9 bases match TRBD1. Trimming cost V 4 bases and J 3 bases; bases outside gene matches: 4. Germline V gene data show CDR1 as KGHDR and CDR2 as SFDVKD. The CDR3 covers 15 residues. CDR3 residues: CATSDYRGRTDTQYF. Here the CDR3 DNA reads TGTGCCACCAGTGACTACAGGGGGCGGACAGATACGCAGTATTTT.

This chain connects TRBV24-1 to TRBJ2-3; 12 positions match TRBD2. From germline, CDR1 is KGHDR and CDR2 SFDVKD. The CDR3 has 16 amino acids. Trimming removed 1 base from V and 4 bases from J; junction bases left unmatched: 2. CDR3 protein: CATSDFSSGGADTQYF. The CDR3 bases are TGTGCCACCAGTGATTTTTCTAGCGGGGGGGCAGATACGCAGTATTTT.

This rearrangement joins TRBV19 to TRBJ2-1; tentatively, D is TRBD1 (5 bases). V lost 1 base and J 4 bases, leaving 8 bases between the germline ends. The CDR3 consists of 14 residues. From germline, CDR1 is LNHDA and CDR2 SQIVND (reference sequence). Here the CDR3 reads CASSIGRDYNEQFF. In DNA form, the CDR3 reads TGTGCCAGTAGTATAGGCAGGGATTACAATGAGCAGTTCTTC.

The chain recombines TRBV7-6 with TRBJ2-7; maybe TRBD1 (5 bases). V lost 5 bases to trimming and J lost 0 bases, with 14 bases between them. The CDR3 contains 15 residues. Germline V gene sequence: CDR1 SGHVS, CDR2 FNYEAQ. The CDR3 protein is CASSPQGPSSYEQYF. The CDR3 coding sequence is TGTGCCAGCAGCCCCCAGGGTCCCAGCTCCTACGAGCAGTACTTC.

The chain uses TRBV11-2 and TRBJ2-7, with D perhaps TRBD1 (6 bases). Germline V gives CDR1 SGHAT, CDR2 FQNNGV. The ends were cut back, 4 bases at V and 9 bases at J, with 16 bases in the middle. The CDR3 sequence is 13 residues long. The CDR3 DNA is TGTGCCAGCAGCTCCCCGGGACAACGATTGCAGTACTTC. Residues: CASSSPGQRLQYF.

The chain carries TRBV7-9 and TRBJ2-5, with 8 bases fitting TRBD2. CDR1 SEHNR and CDR2 FQNEAQ come from the germline V gene (reference sequence). There are 15 residues in the CDR3. V gave up 4 bases and J gave up 5 bases; unmatched junction bases: 9. This CDR3 is CASSSPRGGRETQYF. CDR3 bases: TGTGCCAGCAGCTCCCCCCGGGGGGGCCGGGAGACCCAGTACTTC. The full variable domain, completed using reference TRBV7-9 and TRBJ2-5, is DTGVSQNPRHKITKRGQNVTFRCDPISEHNRLYWYRQTLGQGPEFLTYFQNEAQLEKSRLLSDRFSAERPKGSFSTLEIQRTEQGDSAMYLCASSSPRGGRETQYFGPGTRLLVL.

The CDR3, as DNA: TGCAGCGTACAGGCCGTCCAGGTGAACACTGAAGCTTTCTTT. It yields the protein CSVQAVQVNTEAFF. The V gene is TRBV29-1, the J gene TRBJ1-1; maybe TRBD1 (5 bases). The CDR3 is 14 amino acids. The V gene lost 6 bases and the J gene lost 0 bases, with 14 bases spanning the gap. Germline CDR1 reads SQVTM; CDR2 reads ANQGSEA. Filled out from reference TRBV29-1 and TRBJ1-1, the complete variable domain reads SAVISQKPSRDICQRGTSLTIQCQVDSQVTMMFWYRQQPGQSLTLIATANQGSEATYESGFVIDKFPISRPNLTFSTLTVSNMSPEDSSIYLCSVQAVQVNTEAFFGQGTRLTVV.

This clone was seen only a few times. The chain employs TRBV5-1 and TRBJ1-5, with TRBD1 as a possible D gene (6 bases). Trimming left V 0 bases short and J 0 bases short, with 19 bases between. From germline, CDR1 is SGHRS and CDR2 YFSETQ. The length of the CDR3 is 19 residues. The CDR3 bases are TGCGCCAGCAGCTTGGACCCCGTGGGACATCCAAGTAGCAATCAGCCCCAGCATTTT. Protein sequence: CASSLDPVGHPSSNQPQHF.

The chain recombines TRBV7-9 with TRBJ2-5; 9 bases are a match to TRBD1. V lost 1 base to trimming and J lost 1 base; unmatched junction nucleotides: 1. Germline-derived CDR1 and CDR2 are SEHNR and FQNEAQ (reference sequence). The CDR3 covers 15 residues. The CDR3 sequence: CASSLGDRAQETQYF. The CDR3 region has the DNA TGTGCCAGCAGCTTAGGGGACAGGGCCCAAGAGACCCAGTACTTC.

Within the sample, this clone is medium-sized. The chain couples TRBV30 to TRBJ2-1; D is undetermined. The CDR3 sequence is 15 residues long. Per germline, CDR1 GTSNPN and CDR2 SVGIG (reference sequence). Trimming pared 0 bases from V and 4 bases from J, leaving 13 bases between. This CDR3 reads CAWSVTLVRYNEQFF. DNA of the CDR3: TGTGCCTGGAGTGTAACTCTGGTTCGTTACAATGAGCAGTTCTTC.

The chain uses TRBV6-5 and TRBJ2-3; tentatively, D is TRBD1 (6 bases). Germline loops: CDR1 MNHEY, CDR2 SVGAGI. This CDR3 is 14 amino acids long. V shed 0 bases and J shed 6 bases, with 10 bases lying between them. The CDR3 here is CASSYSRGRDTQYF. DNA for the CDR3: TGTGCCAGCAGTTACTCCAGGGGCCGGGATACGCAGTATTTT.

V is TRBV9 and J is TRBJ1-4; 7 bases line up with TRBD1. The CDR3 is 16 residues long. The trim removed 4 bases at V and 0 bases at J, leaving 6 bases unmatched. Germline V gives CDR1 SGDLS, CDR2 YYNGEE. The DNA for the CDR3 is TGTGCCAGCAGCACAGGGGTCTCCTCAACTAATGAAAAACTGTTTTTT. It yields the protein CASSTGVSSTNEKLFF.

This chain links TRBV4-1 with TRBJ2-3; D is perhaps TRBD2 (6 bases). V was clipped by 6 bases and J by 2 bases, with 12 bases between them. The CDR3 has 14 residues. Germline values: CDR1 MGHRA, CDR2 YSYEKL. The CDR3 spells CASSPGDPTDTQYF. The DNA of the CDR3 is TGCGCCAGCAGTCCGGGAGACCCCACAGATACGCAGTATTTT.

The CDR3 nucleotides read TGTGCCAGCAGCCTCAGCGGGGAGCTGTTTTTT. Translated, it gives CASSLSGELFF. The chain has TRBV3-1 (or the pseudogene TRBV3-2) and TRBJ2-2; D is ambiguous. The V end was cut by 4 bases, the J end by 7 bases, with 4 bases between. The CDR3 is 11 amino acids. Germline lookup yields CDR1 LGHDT and CDR2 YNNKEL (reference sequence).

The DNA for the CDR3 is TGTGCCAGCAGCTTCGCTAGAAAGGCCAGCACAGATACGCAGTATTTT. Translation: CASSFARKASTDTQYF. This rearrangement joins TRBV7-9 to TRBJ2-3; the D is unclear. CDR3 length: 16 amino acids. V lost 3 bases to trimming and J lost 0 bases, with 13 bases between them. CDR1 is SEHNR and CDR2 is FQNEAQ in the germline V gene (reference sequence).

The genes are TRBV7-3 and TRBJ2-7, with D maybe TRBD2 (6 bases). The germline gives CDR1 SGHTA, CDR2 FQGTGA. The CDR3 sequence is 15 residues long. V was cut by 2 bases and J by 1 base, with 12 bases left in between. The CDR3 bases are TGTGCCAGCAGCTTAGGGGCGGGGCAGTCCTACGAGCAGTACTTC. Its protein product is CASSLGAGQSYEQYF.

The chain joins TRBV6-5 to TRBJ1-3; no clear D. Germline V CDR1 and CDR2: MNHEY, SVGAGI. V lost 5 bases and J lost 4, with 9 bases in between. The CDR3 loop spans 13 amino acids. Here the CDR3 reads CASSREAGNTIYF. Written as DNA, the CDR3 is TGTGCCAGCAGTAGAGAGGCAGGAAACACCATATATTTT.

J is TRBJ1-1 and V is TRBV19; no definite D call. The V and J ends lost 3 bases and 3 bases respectively, with 17 bases between them. The CDR3 is 16 residues long. Germline values: CDR1 LNHDA, CDR2 SQIVND (reference sequence). This CDR3 reads CASSITNEGRYTEAFF. DNA for the CDR3: TGTGCCAGTAGTATCACTAACGAGGGAAGGTACACTGAAGCTTTCTTT.

The chain links TRBV12-5 to TRBJ2-2; 7 positions match TRBD2. The CDR3 length is 14 residues. The ends lost 0 bases at V and 6 bases at J; junction bases unmatched: 1. From germline, CDR1 is LGHNT and CDR2 FRNRAP. Here the CDR3 reads CASGLVRGAGELFF. The DNA for the CDR3 is TGTGCTAGTGGTTTGGTACGGGGGGCCGGGGAGCTGTTTTTT.

This chain connects TRBV19 to TRBJ2-7; 7 bases match TRBD1. The CDR3 loop spans 14 amino acids. The V and J ends lost 5 bases and 0 bases, in that order; junction bases with no gene match: 4. Germline CDR1 reads LNHDA; CDR2 reads SQIVND (reference sequence). This CDR3 reads CASSRQGVSYEQYF. The CDR3 DNA reads TGTGCCAGTAGTCGCCAGGGGGTCTCCTACGAGCAGTACTTC.

Here the CDR3 reads CASSQVHTGLRPDSGNTIYF. The CDR3 DNA reads as TGTGCCAGCAGCCAGGTACATACGGGACTTCGACCCGACTCTGGAAACACCATATATTTT. The chain employs TRBV3-1 (or the pseudogene TRBV3-2) and TRBJ1-3; possible D gene TRBD1, 5 bases. Trimming removed 3 bases from V and 0 bases from J, with 24 bases in between. The germline CDR1 and CDR2 sequences are LGHDT and YNNKEL (reference sequence). This CDR3 has 20 residues.

V and J are TRBV30 and TRBJ2-3; a possible D gene is TRBD2 (5 bases). V lost 6 bases to trimming and J lost 4 bases, with 14 bases between them. CDR1 and CDR2 from the germline V gene are GTSNPN and SVGIG (reference sequence). The CDR3 covers 13 residues. The CDR3 here is CACGKRNADTQYF. In DNA, the CDR3 is TGTGCCTGTGGAAAGCGGAACGCAGATACGCAGTATTTT.

The chain carries TRBV19 and TRBJ1-5; TRBD1 is a possible D gene (5 bases). V was trimmed by 7 bases and J by 1 base, leaving 17 bases between them. The germline gives CDR1 LNHDA, CDR2 SQIVND (reference sequence). This CDR3 has 16 amino acids. The CDR3 spells CASIRDYGFSNQPQHF. In DNA, the CDR3 is TGTGCCAGTATCCGGGACTACGGTTTCAGCAATCAGCCCCAGCATTTT. The full variable domain, rest sourced from reference TRBV19 and TRBJ1-5, is DGGITQSPKYLFRKEGQNVTLSCEQNLNHDAMYWYRQDPGQGLRLIYYSQIVNDFQKGDIAEGYSVSREKKESFPLTVTSAQKNPTAFYLCASIRDYGFSNQPQHFGDGTRLSIL.